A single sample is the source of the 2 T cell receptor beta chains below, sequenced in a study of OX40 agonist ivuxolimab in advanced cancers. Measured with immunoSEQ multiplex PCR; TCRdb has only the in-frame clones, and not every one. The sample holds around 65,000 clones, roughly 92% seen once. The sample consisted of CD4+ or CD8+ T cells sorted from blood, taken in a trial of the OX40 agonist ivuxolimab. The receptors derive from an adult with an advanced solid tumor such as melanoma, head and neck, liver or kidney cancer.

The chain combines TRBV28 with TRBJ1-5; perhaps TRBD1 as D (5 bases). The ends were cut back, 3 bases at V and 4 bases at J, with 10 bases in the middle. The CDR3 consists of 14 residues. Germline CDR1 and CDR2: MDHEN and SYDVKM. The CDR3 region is CASSLRGVNQPQHF. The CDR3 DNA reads TGTGCCAGCAGTTTGCGGGGGGTTAATCAGCCCCAGCATTTT.

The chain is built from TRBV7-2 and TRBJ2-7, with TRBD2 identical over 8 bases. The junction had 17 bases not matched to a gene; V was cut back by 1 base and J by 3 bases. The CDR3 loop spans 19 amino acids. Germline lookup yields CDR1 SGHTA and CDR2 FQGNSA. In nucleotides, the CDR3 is TGTGCCAGCAGCTTAGGAGGGCCACTAGCGGAGGGGCGGCACTACGAGCAGTACTTC. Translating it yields CASSLGGPLAEGRHYEQYF. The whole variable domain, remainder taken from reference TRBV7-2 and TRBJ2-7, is GAGVSQSPSNKVTEKGKDVELRCDPISGHTALYWYRQSLGQGLEFLIYFQGNSAPDKSGLPSDRFSAERTGGSVSTLTIQRTQQEDSAVYLCASSLGGPLAEGRHYEQYFGPGTRLTVT.